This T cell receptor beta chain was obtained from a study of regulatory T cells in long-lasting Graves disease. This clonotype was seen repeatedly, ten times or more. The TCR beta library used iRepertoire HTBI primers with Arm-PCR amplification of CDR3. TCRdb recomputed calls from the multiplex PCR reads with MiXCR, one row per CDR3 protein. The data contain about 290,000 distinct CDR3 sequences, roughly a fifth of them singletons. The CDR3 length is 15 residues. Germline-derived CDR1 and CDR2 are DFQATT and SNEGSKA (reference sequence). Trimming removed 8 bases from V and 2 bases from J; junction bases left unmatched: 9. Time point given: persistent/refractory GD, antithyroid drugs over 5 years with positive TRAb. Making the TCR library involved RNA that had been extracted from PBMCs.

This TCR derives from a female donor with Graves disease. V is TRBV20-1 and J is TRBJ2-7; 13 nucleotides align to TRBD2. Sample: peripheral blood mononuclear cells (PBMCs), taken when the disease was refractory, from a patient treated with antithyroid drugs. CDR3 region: CSCEGGTSGTYEQYF. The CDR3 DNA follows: TGCAGTTGCGAAGGAGGGACTAGCGGGACCTACGAGCAGTACTTC.